This T cell receptor (beta chain) came from a study of radiation and T cells in renal cell carcinoma. At the level of the study: Nephrectomy followed 15 Gy stereotactic body radiation by 4 weeks. General study findings and limits: Top tumor clonotypes rose in blood 2 weeks post-radiation, then contracted. Pretreatment tumor biopsies were lacking, so baseline clonotypes are unknown.

The time point: baseline pretreatment blood. Treatment here: 15 Gy SBRT to primary tumor, nephrectomy 4 weeks later. The patient's renal cell carcinoma had clear cell pathology. Concerning this clone: Antigen specificity is unknown.

The CDR3 runs 14 residues. Germline V gene data show CDR1 as SNHLY and CDR2 as FYNNEI. The germline V and J ends were trimmed by 4 bases and 2 bases, with 10 bases remaining between them. TCRdb keeps only in-frame clones here, not all; method: immunoSEQ multiplex PCR. The data hold approximately 90,000 clones, with less than 90% observed a single time. The source of this sequence is a middle-aged man with renal cell carcinoma. This material consisted of blood, taken from a patient whose treatment included radiotherapy and nephrectomy. The chain combines TRBV2 with TRBJ2-3, with TRBD1 as a possible D gene (6 bases). The DNA of the CDR3 is TGTGCCAGCAGTGTCGGACAGTACACAGATACGCAGTATTTT. This translates into CASSVGQYTDTQYF.